This entry lists 15 T cell receptor beta chains sequenced from one sample in a study of blood T cell repertoires in COVID-19. The method was immunoSEQ multiplex PCR; TCRdb's version includes in-frame clones alone and lacks a portion of them. The repertoire holds over 25,000 clones, 70% to 85% seen once, with more than 10% in the top ten. Sequencing used peripheral blood. The source is a human donor in a cohort sampled during active COVID-19.

This sequence joins TRBV6-2 or TRBV6-3 and TRBJ2-3, with TRBD2 matching over 11 bases. The germline V gene encodes CDR1 MNHEY and CDR2 SVGEGT. This CDR3 region has 16 residues. J was trimmed by 1 base and V by 4 bases; bases with no gene match: 4. CDR3 sequence: CASSLRGLAGTDTQYF. The CDR3 bases are TGTGCCAGCAGTTTAAGGGGACTAGCGGGCACAGATACGCAGTATTTT.

The genes are TRBV7-9 and TRBJ2-5, with 11 bases identical to TRBD2. The CDR3 is made up of 17 amino acids. The germline gives CDR1 SEHNR, CDR2 FQNEAQ (reference sequence). After removal of 2 bases from V and 9 bases from J, the junction contained 14 bases not matched to a gene. CDR3 sequence reads: CASSLPSGGYPSRAQYF. In nucleotides, the CDR3 is TGTGCCAGCAGCTTACCTAGCGGGGGGTACCCTTCCAGGGCCCAGTACTTC.

The rearrangement uses TRBV7-2 and TRBJ1-1; D possibly corresponds to TRBD1 (5 bases). The CDR3 runs to 14 residues. V was clipped by 5 bases and J by 5 bases, with 15 bases between them. In germline, CDR1 is SGHTA, CDR2 FQGNSA. The CDR3 spells CASSISGLETEAFF. CDR3 coding DNA: TGTGCCAGCAGCATATCAGGGTTGGAGACTGAAGCTTTCTTT.

The rearrangement joins TRBV5-1 to TRBJ1-2; TRBD1 matches 7 bases. The CDR3 has 15 residues. The J segment lost 4 bases and the V segment lost 2 bases, leaving 8 bases of the junction unmatched. CDR1 is SGHRS and CDR2 is YFSETQ in the germline V gene. The chain's CDR3 is CASSFGTEAFYGYTF. The CDR3, as DNA: TGCGCCAGCAGCTTCGGGACAGAGGCCTTCTATGGCTACACCTTC.

This rearrangement joins TRBV4-2 to TRBJ2-3; weak D call: TRBD2 (6 bases). Germline loops: CDR1 LGHNA, CDR2 YNFKEQ. V was cut by 1 base and J by 0 bases, with 20 bases left in between. The CDR3 has 19 amino acids. DNA for the CDR3: TGTGCCAGCAGCCAAGGAATGTGGGACTTTCCTCTGAGCACAGATACGCAGTATTTT. Translating it yields CASSQGMWDFPLSTDTQYF.

The V and J genes are TRBV6-5 and TRBJ2-5; TRBD2 matches 12 bases. The junction had 5 bases not matched to a gene; V was cut back by 2 bases and J by 4 bases. From germline, CDR1 is MNHEY and CDR2 SVGAGI. The CDR3 totals 16 residues. The CDR3 is CASSYGLAGGPETQYF. The CDR3 DNA follows: TGTGCCAGCAGTTACGGGCTAGCGGGGGGGCCAGAGACCCAGTACTTC.

This clone was found once. This chain joins TRBV5-1 and TRBJ1-4; 8 positions agree with TRBD1. J lost 2 bases, V lost 7 bases, and 7 bases had no gene match. CDR1 and CDR2 (germline): SGHRS, YFSETQ. This CDR3 is 15 amino acids long. CDR3 bases: TGCGCCAGCCGAGACAGGGGCTTTACTAATGAAAAACTGTTTTTT. This translates into CASRDRGFTNEKLFF.

The chain uses TRBV12-5 and TRBJ1-3; 7 bases map to TRBD1. V shed 6 bases, J shed 0 bases, and the junction held 14 bases outside the gene matches. Per the germline V gene, CDR1 is LGHNT and CDR2 is FRNRAP. The CDR3 consists of 18 residues. The CDR3 sequence is CASGGAQGSLGSGNTIYF. The CDR3 bases are TGTGCTAGTGGAGGGGCACAGGGGTCTTTGGGCTCTGGAAACACCATATATTTT.

In its sample, this clone is medium-sized. CDR3 in DNA: TGTGCCAGCAGTTCCCGGACTAGCGGCTTCTCCTACAATGAGCAGTTCTTC. It yields the protein CASSSRTSGFSYNEQFF. The chain couples TRBV27 to TRBJ2-1; 10 bases fit TRBD2. The length of the CDR3 is 17 residues. The V gene end was trimmed by 4 bases and the J gene end by 0 bases; junction bases not matched to a gene: 6. Germline CDR1 MNHEY, CDR2 SMNVEV (reference sequence).

CDR3 coding DNA: TGTGCCAGCAGTGAACAGGCTGGGGAGCAGTACTTC. Its translation: CASSEQAGEQYF. The chain joins TRBV25-1 to TRBJ2-7; D unclear. Germline CDR1 and CDR2: MGHDK and SYGVNS. V lost 2 bases and J 7 bases, leaving 9 bases between the germline ends. CDR3 length: 12 amino acids.

This clone has just a few counts. The chain carries TRBV4-3 and TRBJ1-2, with 10 bases that match TRBD1. This CDR3 contains 14 residues. CDR1 is LGHNA and CDR2 is YSLEER in the germline V gene. V lost 4 bases to trimming and J lost 2 bases; unmatched junction nucleotides: 1. CDR3 nucleotide sequence: TGCGCCAGCAGCCCGGGACAGGGGAACTATGGCTACACCTTC. The encoded protein is CASSPGQGNYGYTF.

The chain joins TRBV7-2 to TRBJ2-2; D uncertain. Germline values: CDR1 SGHTA, CDR2 FQGNSA. The CDR3 loop spans 13 amino acids. V lost 5 bases to trimming and J lost 4 bases, with 8 bases between them. The CDR3 bases are TGTGCCAGCAGCGGCCGGGTCACCGGGGAGCTGTTTTTT. Amino acid sequence: CASSGRVTGELFF.

The rearrangement uses TRBV9 and TRBJ2-5, with a tentative D call TRBD1 (6 bases). V was pared by 3 bases and J by 4 bases, with 19 bases between. CDR1 SGDLS and CDR2 YYNGEE come from the germline V gene. CDR3 length: 16 residues. CDR3 coding DNA: TGTGCCAGCAGCGAGAGCCAGTGGGGGCGTGGAGAGACCCAGTACTTC. Its protein is CASSESQWGRGETQYF. Variable domain in full (rest from reference TRBV9 and TRBJ2-5): DSGVTQTPKHLITATGQRVTLRCSPRSGDLSVYWYQQSLDQGLQFLIQYYNGEERAKGNILERFSAQQFPDLHSELNLSSLELGDSALYFCASSESQWGRGETQYFGPGTRLLVL.

V gene TRBV7-2 combines with J gene TRBJ1-4, with D unresolved. The V end was cut by 6 bases, the J end by 2 bases, with 7 bases between. The CDR3 has 13 amino acids. Germline loops: CDR1 SGHTA, CDR2 FQGNSA. This CDR3 reads CASRWLTNEKLFF. The CDR3 DNA is TGTGCCAGCAGGTGGCTTACTAATGAAAAACTGTTTTTT.

This clone was found a few times. The chain couples TRBV28 to TRBJ1-5, with TRBD1 as a possible D gene (5 bases). The CDR3 loop spans 15 amino acids. Germline lookup yields CDR1 MDHEN and CDR2 SYDVKM. Trimming shortened V by 3 bases and J by 6 bases, and 15 bases separated the two germline ends. This chain's CDR3 is CASSLIARRGQPQHF. CDR3 sequence (DNA): TGTGCCAGCAGTTTGATCGCCAGGAGGGGTCAGCCCCAGCATTTT. The full variable domain, rest sourced from reference TRBV28 and TRBJ1-5, is DVKVTQSSRYLVKRTGEKVFLECVQDMDHENMFWYRQDPGLGLRLIYFSYDVKMKEKGDIPEGYSVSREKKERFSLILESASTNQTSMYLCASSLIARRGQPQHFGDGTRLSIL.